This T cell receptor (beta chain) was sequenced for a study of OX40 agonist ivuxolimab in advanced cancers. Study-wide context: Patients assigned to dose escalation were diagnosed with hepatocellular carcinoma, melanoma, renal cell or head and neck cancer.

This clone appeared a single time. Its matching antigen is unknown. The CDR3 loop spans 15 amino acids. Per germline, CDR1 MDHEN and CDR2 SYDVKM. Losses at the gene ends were 6 bases for V and 4 bases for J; bases not matched to a gene: 5. Samples of blood were obtained at baseline, on cycle 4 day 1, and on cycle 7 day 1. Profiled with immunoSEQ multiplex PCR; TCRdb holds only in-frame clones, not every one. The sample contains about 92,000 clones, roughly 93% of which appear only once. Study-level results: More expanded clones were found, on average, in CD8+ than in CD4+ T cells.

This TCR came from an adult with an advanced solid tumor such as melanoma, head and neck, liver or kidney cancer. J is TRBJ2-2 and V is TRBV28; 10 bases are a match to TRBD1. Sequenced here: CD4+ or CD8+ T cells sorted from blood, sampled in a trial of the OX40 agonist ivuxolimab. CDR3: CASSPGTGATGELFF. DNA for the CDR3: TGTGCCAGCAGCCCCGGGACAGGGGCCACCGGGGAGCTGTTTTTT.